Listed below are T cell receptor beta chains from one sample, sequenced in a study of blood T cell repertoires in COVID-19. Profiling relied on immunoSEQ multiplex PCR, and the TCRdb table lists in-frame clones only, not all of them. The repertoire includes fewer than 200,000 clones, 80% to 85% of them detected once, and around 7.3% sits in the top ten. Sequenced: peripheral blood. The receptors were gathered from a woman in her sixties or seventies with COVID-19, enrolled during active disease. Both conserved end residues are part of each CDR3. The D gene is left open where the match is weak. Where a row states a size, it is once, few, many or the class of an expanded clone; other rows omit it.

CDR3nt	CDR3aa	abundance	d_gene	v_gene	j_gene
TGTGCCAGCAGCACCCGGGACAGGGCCCAAGAGACCCAGTACTTC	CASSTRDRAQETQYF	.	TRBD1	TRBV9	TRBJ2-5
TGTGCCAGCAGGCACGACAGTAGAAACACCATATATTTT	CASRHDSRNTIYF	.	.	TRBV6-5	TRBJ1-3
TGTGCCTGGGAGACTAGCGGGAGAGGCTACGAGCAGTACTTC	CAWETSGRGYEQYF	.	TRBD2	TRBV30	TRBJ2-7
TGTGCCAGCAGCCTGGGAAGTAGCGGGTATCAAGAGACCCAGTACTTC	CASSLGSSGYQETQYF	.	TRBD2	TRBV6-2/TRBV6-3	TRBJ2-5
TGTGCCAGCCGATCAGGGGGTACTAATGAAAAACTGTTTTTT	CASRSGGTNEKLFF	once	TRBD1	TRBV28	TRBJ1-4
TGTGCCAGCAGTCCGAGGTTATTTGAAGCTTTCTTT	CASSPRLFEAFF	.	.	TRBV28	TRBJ1-1
TGTGCCAGTAGGGCAGGGGGCGCGAACACCGGGGAGCTGTTTTTT	CASRAGGANTGELFF	.	TRBD1	TRBV19	TRBJ2-2
TGTGCCAGCAACGTCGGTCGGGGTTATGAGCAGTTCTTC	CASNVGRGYEQFF	.	.	TRBV28	TRBJ2-1
TGTGCCAGCAGCAACTACTCACCCCTCCACTTT	CASSNYSPLHF	few	.	TRBV2	TRBJ1-6
TGCGCCAGCAGTGAGGCTAGGGGGAATGAGCAGTTCTTC	CASSEARGNEQFF	.	.	TRBV10-1	TRBJ2-1
TGTGCCAGCATCGCGGGGGACGGTAGTGAGGAGCAGTACTTC	CASIAGDGSEEQYF	.	TRBD2	TRBV6-6	TRBJ2-7
TGTGCCATCAGAAAGGACAGGGCTGGAAACACCATATATTTT	CAIRKDRAGNTIYF	.	TRBD1	TRBV10-3	TRBJ1-3